These T cell receptor beta chains were read from a single sample in a study of T cells in Graves' hyperthyroidism and ophthalmopathy. MiXCR, run by TCRdb on the multiplex PCR reads, gives a single entry per CDR3 protein. The data contain about 590,000 distinct CDR3 sequences, more than 15% of them singletons. Source material: blood. The receptors derive from a woman aged 30 to 39 with Graves' hyperthyroidism. Both conserved end residues are part of each CDR3. The order of the fields is CDR3 length, clone size, J gene, V gene, CDR3 protein. Clone size is shown for a subset of rows, as once, few, many or a class of expanded clone.

20 - TRBJ2-1 TRBV19 CASSTPRTSGAPSSYNEQFF
14 many TRBJ2-7 TRBV3-1 CASSTWEASYEQYF
13 - TRBJ1-1 TRBV5-5 CASSSHGGDGAFF
14 many TRBJ2-7 TRBV28 CASSPGQEPYEQYF
13 - TRBJ2-2 TRBV6-5 CASRTTNTGELFF
18 many TRBJ2-1 TRBV7-8 CASSFSELAGGRWDEQFF
15 - TRBJ2-7 TRBV27 CASSLSRLLSYEQYF
19 - TRBJ1-5 TRBV19 CASSIRIGGGKYSNQPQHF
14 few TRBJ2-7 TRBV6-1 CASSGSSLGGEQYF
13 many TRBJ2-1 TRBV5-1 CASSLDYYNEQFF
12 - TRBJ2-7 TRBV24-1 CATSDLNNEQYF
15 many TRBJ2-1 TRBV5-1 CASILARGPYNEQFF
12 few TRBJ1-1 TRBV20-1 CSALTGGTEAFF
16 - TRBJ2-1 TRBV18 CASSPLGTGGFDEQFF
22 - TRBJ2-3 TRBV28 CASSPGSSYEQYFGPGTDTQYF
14 many TRBJ1-2 TRBV6-1 CASSADGEVYGYTF
11 many TRBJ2-7 TRBV2 CASMFWYEQYF
15 - TRBJ2-7 TRBV10-3 CAISGSGTGLYEQYF
18 - TRBJ2-1 TRBV3-1 CASSQVVLAGGPYNEQSF
14 many TRBJ2-2 TRBV2 CASSEARQVGELFF
15 - TRBJ2-3 TRBV12-3/TRBV12-4 CASSRRAGGTDTQYF
16 few TRBJ1-1 TRBV7-9 CASSPRTGTRNTEAFF
13 many TRBJ2-1 TRBV28 CASTTGNNNEQFF
18 many TRBJ1-2 TRBV2 CASRRGGTGRFRNYGYTF
14 - TRBJ2-7 TRBV6-1 CASRARDGPYEQYF
14 many TRBJ1-5 TRBV28 CASSPQGAYQPQHF
15 few TRBJ1-3 TRBV6-1 CASRATGNSGNTIYF
13 many TRBJ2-1 TRBV20-1 CSARGWAYNEQFF
12 many TRBJ2-3 TRBV12-3/TRBV12-4 CASSLSEDTQYF
15 - TRBJ2-7 TRBV19 CASMFGTGGAYEQYF
15 few TRBJ2-7 TRBV20-1 CSARDWSSGSTEQYF
16 - TRBJ2-7 TRBV4-1 CASSRDSQPLAREQYF
16 few TRBJ2-7 TRBV5-1 CASSRQPGQGAYEQYF
17 few TRBJ1-5 TRBV28 CASSLRFGAGSNQPQHF
15 - TRBJ2-7 TRBV18 CASSPTFIQVYEQYF
17 few TRBJ2-1 TRBV6-1 CASSTPGGSGSGNEQFF
14 - TRBJ2-1 TRBV29-1 CSALSGFRYNEQFF
17 many TRBJ2-7 TRBV5-5 CASSLGRVAGPSYEQYF
13 many TRBJ2-7 TRBV20-1 CSANRVPSAEQYF
15 - TRBJ2-2 TRBV7-8 CASSQSGTGVGELFF
15 - TRBJ2-1 TRBV19 CASRTRVGLYNEQFF
14 many TRBJ2-7 TRBV18 CASSRDTGSYEQYF
14 - TRBJ2-2 TRBV6-1 CASNPGQGPGELFF
13 - TRBJ2-1 TRBV28 CAGRRRDKDEQFF
14 few TRBJ2-5 TRBV6-1 CAIKGAGTQETQYF
16 many TRBJ2-7 TRBV11-2 CASSSSGTDSSYEQYF
14 many TRBJ1-1 TRBV6-1 CASSNRVGNTEAFF
13 - TRBJ1-5 TRBV12-3/TRBV12-4 CASSWQSNQPQHF
12 many TRBJ2-7 TRBV28 CASSQSRYEQYF
17 few TRBJ1-6 TRBV2 CASSLRRSSSYNSPLHF
20 - TRBJ2-3 TRBV4-1 CASSQEELSSAGGPWDTQYF
11 many TRBJ2-7 TRBV30 CAWGQFYEQYF
11 once TRBJ1-1 TRBV20-1 CSARPGTEAFF
15 - TRBJ1-2 TRBV7-9 CASSSTGLANYGYTF
15 many TRBJ2-7 TRBV28 CASSFSAGVAYEQYF
11 many TRBJ2-7 TRBV28 CASATPYEQYF
15 many TRBJ2-1 TRBV2 CASSEGLISSNEQFF
15 many TRBJ1-4 TRBV20-1 CSARELGTANEKLFF
18 many TRBJ1-1 TRBV14 CASSQSSSKRTGRTEAFF